The next 14 T cell receptor beta chains were all read from a single sample in a study of early T cells in non-severe SARS-CoV-2 infection. TCRdb passed the 5' RACE reads through MiXCR, listing each CDR3 protein once. The sample consists of 30,000 to 40,000 distinct CDR3 sequences, roughly 6.6% of them appearing once. Sample: whole blood, taken at baseline. The receptors shown here come from an adult who was a healthcare worker with PCR-confirmed SARS-CoV-2 infection or an uninfected control (not recorded which).

The rearrangement links TRBV24-1 to TRBJ1-2, with D possibly being TRBD1 (6 bases). This CDR3 has 14 residues. In germline, CDR1 is KGHDR, CDR2 SFDVKD. With 7 bases removed from V and 0 bases from J, the gap between germline ends came to 11 bases. CDR3 DNA: TGTGCCACCAGCGGGACAACCGCTAACTATGGCTACACCTTC. Its translation: CATSGTTANYGYTF.

This clonotype was seen ten or more times. This sequence joins TRBV6-2 or TRBV6-3 and TRBJ2-7, with D perhaps TRBD1 or TRBD2 (5 bases each). V was clipped by 3 bases and J by 4 bases, with 13 bases between them. The germline V gene encodes CDR1 MNHEY and CDR2 SVGEGT. The CDR3 totals 14 residues. The CDR3 protein is CASSYYGTAYEQYV. In nucleotides, the CDR3 is TGTGCCAGCAGTTATTATGGGACCGCGTACGAGCAGTACGTC.

In this sample, this clonotype turned up a few times. The chain employs TRBV7-2 and TRBJ2-1; 11 nucleotides agree with TRBD2. The CDR3 extends over 15 amino acids. V lost 5 bases and J lost 8; bases outside the gene matches: 8. CDR1 SGHTA and CDR2 FQGNSA come from the germline V gene. CDR3 protein: CASSIGLAGLDEQFF. The CDR3 DNA sequence: TGTGCCAGCAGCATTGGACTAGCGGGTTTGGATGAGCAGTTCTTC.

This clonotype was seen ten or more times. The chain couples TRBV6-5 to TRBJ2-7; 7 bases align to TRBD2. V was pared by 0 bases and J by 6 bases, with 14 bases of the junction left unmatched. Per the germline V gene, CDR1 is MNHEY and CDR2 is SVGAGI. CDR3 length: 17 residues. The CDR3 here is CASSYSSFETSFREQYV. In nucleotides, the CDR3 is TGTGCCAGCAGTTACTCGAGCTTTGAGACTAGCTTCCGCGAGCAGTACGTC.

This clonotype was detected a few times. The rearrangement links TRBV5-6 to TRBJ2-6; 8 positions match TRBD1. The germline CDR1 and CDR2 sequences are SGHDT and YYEEEE. This CDR3 comprises 18 residues. With V trimmed by 1 base and J by 0 bases, 6 bases remained unmatched. The DNA for the CDR3 is TGTGCCAGCAGCTTGCGTGGACAGGGCGGCTCTGGGGCCAACGTCCTGACTTTC. This codes for CASSLRGQGGSGANVLTF.

This clonotype occurred many times. J is TRBJ2-1 and V is TRBV14, with 11 bases that match TRBD1. The germline gives CDR1 SGHDN, CDR2 FVKESK. CDR3 size: 16 residues. V trimming: 4 bases; J trimming: 5 bases; junction bases outside the gene matches: 7. For the CDR3, the DNA is TGTGCCAGCAGCCCGGTCCCGGGACAGGGGGACAATGAGCAGTTCTTC. It translates to CASSPVPGQGDNEQFF. Using reference TRBV14 and TRBJ2-1 for the parts outside the CDR3, the full variable domain is EAGVTQFPSHSVIEKGQTVTLRCDPISGHDNLYWYRRVMGKEIKFLLHFVKESKQDESGMPNNRFLAERTGGTYSTLKVQPAELEDSGVYFCASSPVPGQGDNEQFFGPGTRLTVL.

The V call is TRBV28, the J call TRBJ2-7, with a possible D match to TRBD1 (5 bases). Germline lookup yields CDR1 MDHEN and CDR2 SYDVKM. CDR3 length: 14 amino acids. V lost 2 bases, J lost 4 bases, and 12 bases lay in between. The CDR3 here is CASSLNPGSYEQYF. CDR3 bases: TGTGCCAGCAGTTTAAACCCAGGGTCTTACGAGCAGTACTTC.

This clonotype was observed at least ten times. The genes are TRBV9 and TRBJ2-1, with TRBD2 matching 14 bases. V shed 3 bases, J shed 15 bases, and the junction held 11 bases outside the gene matches. This CDR3 has 15 residues. Germline assignment: CDR1 SGDLS and CDR2 YYNGEE. The CDR3 loop reads CASSDPGGLAGAPFF. DNA of the CDR3: TGTGCCAGCAGCGATCCCGGGGGACTAGCGGGAGCCCCGTTCTTC.

The V and J genes are TRBV19 and TRBJ1-5; a weak D match, TRBD1 (6 bases). This CDR3 has 15 residues. Germline CDR1 is LNHDA and CDR2 is SQIVND (reference sequence). The germline V and J ends were trimmed by 6 bases and 0 bases, with 12 bases remaining between them. The CDR3 here is CASRTQGNSNQPQHF. DNA for the CDR3: TGTGCCAGTAGAACGCAGGGGAATAGCAATCAGCCCCAGCATTTT.

This clonotype appeared many times. The J gene is TRBJ2-7, the V gene TRBV4-2; 9 nucleotides match TRBD2. Germline-derived CDR1 and CDR2 are LGHNA and YNFKEQ. V lost 3 bases, J lost 3 bases, and 3 bases stayed unmatched. The CDR3 sequence is 14 residues long. This chain's CDR3 is CASSQETSGYEQYF. CDR3 DNA: TGTGCCAGCAGCCAGGAGACTAGCGGCTACGAGCAGTACTTC.

This clonotype was recorded at least ten times. The chain links TRBV19 to TRBJ2-5, with D unclear. This CDR3 spans 15 amino acids. Germline CDR1 and CDR2: LNHDA and SQIVND (reference sequence). Trimming removed 5 bases at V and 2 bases at J, with 15 bases between. The CDR3 nucleotides are TGTGCCAGTAGTCCGACCCTCACTCGACAAGAGACCCAGTACTTC. Residues: CASSPTLTRQETQYF.

A note on this clonotype: A much larger clone differs from this one at a single base, so this may be a read error. The chain employs TRBV4-3 and TRBJ1-2; possibly TRBD1 for D (5 bases). Per germline, CDR1 LGHNA and CDR2 YSLEER. This CDR3 contains 14 residues. The CDR3 here is CANSPATENYGYTF. The CDR3 DNA follows: TGCGCCAACAGCCCAGCGACAGAGAACTATGGCTACACCTTC.

The chain links TRBV11-3 to TRBJ2-1; D is tentatively TRBD1 or TRBD2 (5 bases each). Trimming cost V 5 bases and J 11 bases, with 10 bases left between them. The CDR3 spans 11 residues. CDR1 and CDR2 (germline): SGHNT, YENEEA. The CDR3 DNA reads as TGTGCCAGCAGCCTTTCGGGACAGCAGTTCTTC. Translated, it gives CASSLSGQQFF.

This clonotype was observed many times. The chain employs TRBV7-6 and TRBJ2-3; 7 bases match TRBD2. This CDR3 comprises 16 residues. V dropped 4 bases and J dropped 3; count of bases not matched to a gene: 10. Germline V gene lookup returns CDR1 SGHVS and CDR2 FNYEAQ. Written as DNA, the CDR3 is TGTGCCAGCAGCTCGGGGGGATTGGTCTCGACAGATACGCAGTATTTT. Translated, it gives CASSSGGLVSTDTQYF.